This T cell receptor beta chain was recorded in a study of identical twins. General study findings and limits: Insertions were reduced in abundant cord blood beta clonotypes but not in memory repertoires.

Template switching created a universal primer site, and the cDNA included unique molecular identifiers. MiXCR was run by TCRdb on the 5' RACE reads, yielding one entry per CDR3 protein. This sample yields approximately 550,000 distinct CDR3 sequences, of which under 25% are seen a single time; around 0.48% belongs to the top ten. With respect to this clonotype: Its antigen is unidentified.

V was trimmed by 1 base and J by 0 bases, leaving 8 bases between them. CDR3 length equals 15 residues. This sample was also put to use in a study of yellow fever vaccine responses in identical twins. From that paper: On the reported evidence, twins' vaccine T cell responses seemed partly convergent and partly personalized.

This sequence was found in a woman aged 18-29 years in good health. The rearrangement uses TRBV12-3 or TRBV12-4 and TRBJ2-3; D unclear. The specimen sequenced was CD4+ T cells sorted from blood. CDR3 sequence (DNA): TGTGCCAGCAGTTTAGGGGATACTAGCACAGATACGCAGTATTTT. Protein product: CASSLGDTSTDTQYF.